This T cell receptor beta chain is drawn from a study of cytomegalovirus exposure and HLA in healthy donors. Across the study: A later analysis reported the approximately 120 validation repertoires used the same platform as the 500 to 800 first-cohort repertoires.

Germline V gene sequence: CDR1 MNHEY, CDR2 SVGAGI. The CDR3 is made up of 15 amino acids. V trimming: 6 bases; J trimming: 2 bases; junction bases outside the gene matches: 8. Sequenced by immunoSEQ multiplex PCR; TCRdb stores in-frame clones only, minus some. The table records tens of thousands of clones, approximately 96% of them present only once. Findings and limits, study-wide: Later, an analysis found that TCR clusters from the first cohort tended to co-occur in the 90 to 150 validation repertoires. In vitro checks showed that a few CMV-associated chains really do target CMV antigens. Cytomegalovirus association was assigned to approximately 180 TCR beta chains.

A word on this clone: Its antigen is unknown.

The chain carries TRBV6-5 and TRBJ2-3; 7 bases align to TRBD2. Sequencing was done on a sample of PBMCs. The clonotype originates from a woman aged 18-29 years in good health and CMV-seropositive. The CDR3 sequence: CASSQRDYNTDTQYF. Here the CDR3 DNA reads TGTGCCAGCAGCCAACGGGACTATAACACAGATACGCAGTATTTT.